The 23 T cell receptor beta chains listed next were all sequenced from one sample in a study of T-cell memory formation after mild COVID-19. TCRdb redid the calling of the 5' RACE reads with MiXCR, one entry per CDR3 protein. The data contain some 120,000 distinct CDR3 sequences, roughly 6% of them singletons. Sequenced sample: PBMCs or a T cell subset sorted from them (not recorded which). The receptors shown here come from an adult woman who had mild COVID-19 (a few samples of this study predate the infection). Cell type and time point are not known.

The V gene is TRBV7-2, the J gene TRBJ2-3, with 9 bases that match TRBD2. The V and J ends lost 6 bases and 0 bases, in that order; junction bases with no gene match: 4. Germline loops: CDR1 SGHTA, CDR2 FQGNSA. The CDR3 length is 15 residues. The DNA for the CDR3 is TGTGCCAGCAGAGCGGGAGGACCTAGCACAGATACGCAGTATTTT. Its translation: CASRAGGPSTDTQYF.

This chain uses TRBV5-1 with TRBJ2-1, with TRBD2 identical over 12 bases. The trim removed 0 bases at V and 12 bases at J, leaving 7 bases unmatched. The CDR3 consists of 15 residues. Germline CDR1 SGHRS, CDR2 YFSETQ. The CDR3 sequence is CASSLVASGGERQFF. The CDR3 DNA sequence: TGCGCCAGCAGCTTGGTGGCTAGCGGGGGGGAGAGGCAGTTCTTC. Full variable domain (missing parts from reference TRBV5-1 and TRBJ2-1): KAGVTQTPRYLIKTRGQQVTLSCSPISGHRSVSWYQQTPGQGLQFLFEYFSETQRNKGNFPGRFSGRQFSNSRSEMNVSTLELGDSALYLCASSLVASGGERQFFGPGTRLTVL.

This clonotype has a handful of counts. CDR3 amino acids: CATSAGTGGKTQYF. CDR3 nucleotides: TGTGCCACCTCAGCAGGGACAGGAGGAAAGACCCAGTACTTC. This sequence joins TRBV15 and TRBJ2-5; TRBD1 matches 8 bases. The V gene end was trimmed by 8 bases and the J gene end by 6 bases; junction bases not matched to a gene: 11. This CDR3 comprises 14 residues. Germline CDR1 is LNHNV and CDR2 is YYDKDF (reference sequence).

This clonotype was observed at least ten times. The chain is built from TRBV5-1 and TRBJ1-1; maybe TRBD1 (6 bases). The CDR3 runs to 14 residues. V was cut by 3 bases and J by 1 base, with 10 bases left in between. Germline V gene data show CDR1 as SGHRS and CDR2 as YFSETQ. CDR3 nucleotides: TGCGCCAGCAGCTCCGGACAGCCGAACACTGAAGCTTTCTTT. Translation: CASSSGQPNTEAFF.

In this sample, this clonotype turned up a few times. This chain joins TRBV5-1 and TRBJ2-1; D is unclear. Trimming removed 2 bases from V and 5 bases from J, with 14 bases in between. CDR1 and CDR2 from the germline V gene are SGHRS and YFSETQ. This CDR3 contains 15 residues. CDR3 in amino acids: CASSFLGLGNNEQFF. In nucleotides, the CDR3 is TGCGCCAGCAGCTTTTTGGGCTTGGGCAACAATGAGCAGTTCTTC. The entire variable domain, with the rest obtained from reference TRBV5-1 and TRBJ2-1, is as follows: KAGVTQTPRYLIKTRGQQVTLSCSPISGHRSVSWYQQTPGQGLQFLFEYFSETQRNKGNFPGRFSGRQFSNSRSEMNVSTLELGDSALYLCASSFLGLGNNEQFFGPGTRLTVL.

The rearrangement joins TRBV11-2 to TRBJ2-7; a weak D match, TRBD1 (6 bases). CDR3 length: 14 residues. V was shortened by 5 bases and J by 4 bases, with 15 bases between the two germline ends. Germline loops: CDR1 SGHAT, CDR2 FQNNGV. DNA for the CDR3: TGTGCCAGCAGCCCACGGGACAAGGTATACGAGCAGTACTTC. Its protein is CASSPRDKVYEQYF.

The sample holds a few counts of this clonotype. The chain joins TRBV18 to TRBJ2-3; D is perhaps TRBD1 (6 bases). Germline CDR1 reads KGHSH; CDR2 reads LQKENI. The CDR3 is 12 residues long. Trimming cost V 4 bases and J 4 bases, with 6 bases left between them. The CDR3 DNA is TGTGCCAGCTCACGACAGGCAGATACGCAGTATTTT. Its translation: CASSRQADTQYF. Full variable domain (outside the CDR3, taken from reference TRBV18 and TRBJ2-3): NAGVMQNPRHLVRRRGQEARLRCSPMKGHSHVYWYRQLPEEGLKFMVYLQKENIIDESGMPKERFSAEFPKEGPSILRIQQVVRGDSAAYFCASSRQADTQYFGPGTRLTVL.

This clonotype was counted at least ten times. CDR3 protein: CASSSLAGETETQYF. In DNA form, the CDR3 reads TGTGCCAGCAGCTCCCTAGCGGGAGAAACAGAGACCCAGTACTTC. V gene TRBV5-6 combines with J gene TRBJ2-5; 10 nucleotides align to TRBD2. Trimming removed 3 bases from V and 4 bases from J; junction bases left unmatched: 6. From germline, CDR1 is SGHDT and CDR2 YYEEEE. The CDR3 sequence is 15 residues long.

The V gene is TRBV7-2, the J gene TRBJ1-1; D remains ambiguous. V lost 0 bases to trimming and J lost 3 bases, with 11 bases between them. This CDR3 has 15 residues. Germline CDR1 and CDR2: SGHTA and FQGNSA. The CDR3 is CASSLAPDWDTEAFF. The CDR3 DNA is TGTGCCAGCAGCTTAGCCCCGGATTGGGACACTGAAGCTTTCTTT.

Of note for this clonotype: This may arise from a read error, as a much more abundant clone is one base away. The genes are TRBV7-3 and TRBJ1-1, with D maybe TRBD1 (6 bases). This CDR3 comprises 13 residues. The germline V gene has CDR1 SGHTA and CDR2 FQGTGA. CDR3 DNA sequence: TGTACCAGCAGCATCCGTCAGGGGACTGAAGCTTTCTTT. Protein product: CTSSIRQGTEAFF.

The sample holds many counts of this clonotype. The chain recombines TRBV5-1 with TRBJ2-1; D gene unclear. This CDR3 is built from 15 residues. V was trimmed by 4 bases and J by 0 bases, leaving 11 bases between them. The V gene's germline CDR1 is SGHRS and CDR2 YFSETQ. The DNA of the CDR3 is TGCGCCAGCAGCGGCGGATCGGGCTCCTACAATGAGCAGTTCTTC. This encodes CASSGGSGSYNEQFF.

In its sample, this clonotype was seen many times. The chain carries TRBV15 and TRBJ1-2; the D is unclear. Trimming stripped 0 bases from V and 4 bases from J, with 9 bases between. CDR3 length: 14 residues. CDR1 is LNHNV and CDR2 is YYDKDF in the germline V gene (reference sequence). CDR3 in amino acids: CATSRDLDPYGYTF. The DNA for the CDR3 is TGTGCCACCAGCAGAGATCTGGATCCCTATGGCTACACCTTC.

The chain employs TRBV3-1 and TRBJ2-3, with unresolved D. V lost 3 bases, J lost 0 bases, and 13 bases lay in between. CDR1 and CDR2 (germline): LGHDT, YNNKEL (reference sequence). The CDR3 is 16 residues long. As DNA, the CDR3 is TGTGCCAGCAGCCAGCGCATATTATCTAGCACAGATACGCAGTATTTT. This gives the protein CASSQRILSSTDTQYF.

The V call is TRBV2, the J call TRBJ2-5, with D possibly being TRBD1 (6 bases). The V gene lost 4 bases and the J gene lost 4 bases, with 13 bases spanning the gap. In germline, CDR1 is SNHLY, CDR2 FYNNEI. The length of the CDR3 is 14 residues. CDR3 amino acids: CASSVWGRVETQYF. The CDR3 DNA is TGTGCCAGCAGTGTTTGGGGGCGAGTAGAGACCCAGTACTTC. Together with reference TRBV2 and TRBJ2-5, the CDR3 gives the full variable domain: EPEVTQTPSHQVTQMGQEVILRCVPISNHLYFYWYRQILGQKVEFLVSFYNNEISEKSEIFDDQFSVERPDGSNFTLKIRSTKLEDSAMYFCASSVWGRVETQYFGPGTRLLVL.

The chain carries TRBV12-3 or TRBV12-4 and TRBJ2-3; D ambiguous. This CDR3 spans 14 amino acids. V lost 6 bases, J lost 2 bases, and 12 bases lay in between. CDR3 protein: CASSSPGSTDTQYF. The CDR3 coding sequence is TGTGCCAGCAGCTCTCCAGGCTCCACAGATACGCAGTATTTT.

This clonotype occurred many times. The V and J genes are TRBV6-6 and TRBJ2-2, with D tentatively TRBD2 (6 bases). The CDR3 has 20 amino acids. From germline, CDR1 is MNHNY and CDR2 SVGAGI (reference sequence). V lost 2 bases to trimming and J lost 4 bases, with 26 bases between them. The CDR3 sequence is CASSYPDRRREPPGTGELFF. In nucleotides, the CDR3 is TGTGCCAGCAGTTACCCAGACCGACGGCGGGAACCTCCAGGCACCGGGGAGCTGTTTTTT.

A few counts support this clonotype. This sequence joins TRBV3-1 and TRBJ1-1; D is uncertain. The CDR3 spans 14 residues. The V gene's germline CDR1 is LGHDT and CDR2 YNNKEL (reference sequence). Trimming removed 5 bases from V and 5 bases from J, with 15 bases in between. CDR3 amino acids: CASSKGELRTEAFF. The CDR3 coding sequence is TGTGCCAGCAGCAAGGGCGAGTTGAGGACTGAAGCTTTCTTT.

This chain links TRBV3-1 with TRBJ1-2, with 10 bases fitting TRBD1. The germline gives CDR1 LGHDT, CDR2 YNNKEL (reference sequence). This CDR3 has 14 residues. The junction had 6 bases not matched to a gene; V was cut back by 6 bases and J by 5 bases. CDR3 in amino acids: CASRETGGEYGYTF. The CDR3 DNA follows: TGTGCCAGCAGGGAGACAGGGGGCGAGTATGGCTACACCTTC.

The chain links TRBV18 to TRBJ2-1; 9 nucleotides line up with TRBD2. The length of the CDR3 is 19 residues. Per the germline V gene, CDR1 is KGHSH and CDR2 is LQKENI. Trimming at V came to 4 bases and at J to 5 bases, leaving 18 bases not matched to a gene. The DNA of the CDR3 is TGTGCCAGCTCACGCAGACTAGCGGCCACCCTCATCTACAACAATGAGCAGTTCTTC. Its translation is CASSRRLAATLIYNNEQFF.

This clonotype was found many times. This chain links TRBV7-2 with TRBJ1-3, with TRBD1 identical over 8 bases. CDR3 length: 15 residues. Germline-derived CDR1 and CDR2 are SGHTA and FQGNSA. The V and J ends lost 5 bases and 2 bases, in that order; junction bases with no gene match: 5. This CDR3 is CASSIPQGAGNTIYF. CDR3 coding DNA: TGTGCCAGCAGCATCCCACAGGGGGCTGGAAACACCATATATTTT.

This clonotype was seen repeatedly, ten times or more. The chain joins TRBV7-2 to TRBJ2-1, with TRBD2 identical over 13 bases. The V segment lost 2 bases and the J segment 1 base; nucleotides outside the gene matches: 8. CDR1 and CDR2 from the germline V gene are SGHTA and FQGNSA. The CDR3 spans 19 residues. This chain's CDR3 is CASSLPKLAGGRSYNEQFF. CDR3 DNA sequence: TGTGCCAGCAGCTTACCTAAACTAGCGGGAGGGCGGTCCTACAATGAGCAGTTCTTC. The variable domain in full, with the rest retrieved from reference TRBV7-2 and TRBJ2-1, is GAGVSQSPSNKVTEKGKDVELRCDPISGHTALYWYRQSLGQGLEFLIYFQGNSAPDKSGLPSDRFSAERTGGSVSTLTIQRTQQEDSAVYLCASSLPKLAGGRSYNEQFFGPGTRLTVL.

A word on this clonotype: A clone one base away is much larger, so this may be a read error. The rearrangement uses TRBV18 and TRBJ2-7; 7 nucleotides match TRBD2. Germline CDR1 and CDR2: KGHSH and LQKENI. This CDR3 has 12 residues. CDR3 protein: CTSSPSGYEQYF. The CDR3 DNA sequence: TGTACCAGCTCACCTAGCGGCTACGAGCAGTACTTC.

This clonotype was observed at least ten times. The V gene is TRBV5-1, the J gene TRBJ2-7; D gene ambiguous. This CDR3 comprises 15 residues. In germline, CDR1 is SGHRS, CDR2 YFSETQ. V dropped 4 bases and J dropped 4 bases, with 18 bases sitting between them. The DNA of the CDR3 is TGCGCCAGCAGCCAGGAAGGGCAGGCTTGGTACGAGCAGTACTTC. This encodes CASSQEGQAWYEQYF.